This is a list of T cell receptor beta chains from one sample in a study of cytomegalovirus exposure and HLA in healthy donors. Some clones are missing from TCRdb's copy, which holds only in-frame ones; the method was immunoSEQ multiplex PCR. The sample lists over 85,000 clones, around 68% occurring once. Material for sequencing was PBMCs. These receptors came from a human donor in good health. Each CDR3 is given with its conserved first and last residue. Fields, in order: J gene, V gene, D gene, clone size, CDR3 protein, CDR3 DNA. The D gene is left open where the match is weak. Clone size appears in some rows only: once, few, many, or a class for an expanded clone.

j_call: TRBJ1-5; v_call: TRBV11-2; d_call: TRBD1; clone_size: NA; cdr3_aa: CASTAGTGGLGNQPQHF; cdr3_nt: TGTGCCAGCACCGCCGGGACAGGGGGCCTCGGCAATCAGCCCCAGCATTTT
j_call: TRBJ2-1; v_call: TRBV5-6; d_call: NA; clone_size: few; cdr3_aa: CASSLYRGFDEQFF; cdr3_nt: TGTGCCAGCAGCTTGTATAGGGGTTTTGATGAGCAGTTCTTC
j_call: TRBJ2-5; v_call: TRBV9; d_call: NA; clone_size: NA; cdr3_aa: CASSVDLSSETQYF; cdr3_nt: TGTGCCAGCAGCGTAGACCTCAGTTCAGAGACCCAGTACTTC
j_call: TRBJ2-7; v_call: TRBV6-6; d_call: NA; clone_size: NA; cdr3_aa: CASGEFSYEQYF; cdr3_nt: TGTGCCAGCGGGGAGTTCTCCTACGAGCAGTACTTC
j_call: TRBJ2-1; v_call: TRBV27; d_call: TRBD2; clone_size: NA; cdr3_aa: CASSSPSGLAVNEQFF; cdr3_nt: TGTGCCAGCAGTTCCCCCTCGGGACTAGCCGTCAATGAGCAGTTCTTC
j_call: TRBJ2-7; v_call: TRBV29-1; d_call: NA; clone_size: NA; cdr3_aa: CSARPGGGSYEQYF; cdr3_nt: TGCAGCGCCCGACCGGGGGGCGGCTCCTACGAGCAGTACTTC
j_call: TRBJ2-1; v_call: TRBV28; d_call: NA; clone_size: few; cdr3_aa: CASRAGAPNEQFF; cdr3_nt: TGTGCCAGCAGGGCAGGGGCTCCCAATGAGCAGTTCTTC
j_call: TRBJ2-1; v_call: TRBV11-2; d_call: TRBD2; clone_size: NA; cdr3_aa: CASSLVTEGLPHNEQFF; cdr3_nt: TGTGCCAGCAGCTTAGTGACCGAGGGACTACCCCACAATGAGCAGTTCTTC
j_call: TRBJ2-7; v_call: TRBV6-6; d_call: TRBD2; clone_size: few; cdr3_aa: CASSYGAGGPDEQYF; cdr3_nt: TGTGCCAGCAGTTACGGGGCGGGAGGGCCGGACGAGCAGTACTTC
j_call: TRBJ2-7; v_call: TRBV11-2; d_call: TRBD1; clone_size: few; cdr3_aa: CASSFTMTGSSYEQYF; cdr3_nt: TGTGCCAGCAGCTTTACAATGACAGGGAGCTCCTACGAGCAGTACTTC
j_call: TRBJ2-7; v_call: TRBV6-5; d_call: TRBD1; clone_size: NA; cdr3_aa: CASSSPFRGHYEQYF; cdr3_nt: TGTGCCAGCAGTTCCCCGTTTAGGGGGCACTACGAGCAGTACTTC
j_call: TRBJ2-7; v_call: TRBV7-9; d_call: TRBD1; clone_size: few; cdr3_aa: CASSLAQGPGEQYF; cdr3_nt: TGTGCCAGCAGCTTAGCACAGGGGCCCGGCGAGCAGTACTTC
j_call: TRBJ2-5; v_call: TRBV11-2; d_call: NA; clone_size: NA; cdr3_aa: CASSLAVWAGTQETQYF; cdr3_nt: TGTGCCAGCAGCTTAGCTGTATGGGCAGGCACACAAGAGACCCAGTACTTC
j_call: TRBJ1-1; v_call: TRBV2; d_call: TRBD1; clone_size: NA; cdr3_aa: CASRLKTGGNTEAFF; cdr3_nt: TGTGCCAGCAGATTGAAGACAGGGGGTAACACTGAAGCTTTCTTT
j_call: TRBJ1-4; v_call: TRBV5-1; d_call: NA; clone_size: NA; cdr3_aa: CASSVNTGINEKLFF; cdr3_nt: TGCGCCAGCAGCGTTAATACGGGAATTAATGAAAAACTGTTTTTT
j_call: TRBJ1-5; v_call: TRBV19; d_call: TRBD1; clone_size: NA; cdr3_aa: CASSSWTGVASNQPQHF; cdr3_nt: TGTGCCAGTAGCTCCTGGACAGGGGTTGCTAGCAATCAGCCCCAGCATTTT
j_call: TRBJ2-5; v_call: TRBV7-2; d_call: NA; clone_size: few; cdr3_aa: CASSLGNSQETQYF; cdr3_nt: TGTGCCAGCAGCTTAGGAAACTCGCAAGAGACCCAGTACTTC
j_call: TRBJ1-1; v_call: TRBV6-6; d_call: NA; clone_size: NA; cdr3_aa: CASSYSWGDTEAFF; cdr3_nt: TGTGCCAGCAGTTACTCATGGGGCGACACTGAAGCTTTCTTT
j_call: TRBJ2-1; v_call: TRBV4-1; d_call: NA; clone_size: NA; cdr3_aa: CASSQDQDPNNEQFF; cdr3_nt: TGCGCCAGCAGCCAAGATCAAGATCCTAACAATGAGCAGTTCTTC
j_call: TRBJ2-1; v_call: TRBV7-3; d_call: TRBD2; clone_size: NA; cdr3_aa: CASSFSRGDEQFF; cdr3_nt: TGTGCCAGCAGCTTTTCGCGGGGGGATGAGCAGTTCTTC
j_call: TRBJ1-5; v_call: TRBV6-1; d_call: NA; clone_size: NA; cdr3_aa: CASSEAGTGLFQPQHF; cdr3_nt: TGTGCCAGCAGTGAAGCGGGTACAGGCCTATTTCAGCCCCAGCATTTT
j_call: TRBJ2-3; v_call: TRBV15; d_call: NA; clone_size: NA; cdr3_aa: CATSRSYTDTQYF; cdr3_nt: TGTGCCACCAGCAGATCCTACACAGATACGCAGTATTTT
j_call: TRBJ2-7; v_call: TRBV6-1; d_call: TRBD1; clone_size: few; cdr3_aa: CASSEDYPGQGAEQYF; cdr3_nt: TGTGCCAGCAGTGAAGACTATCCGGGACAGGGTGCCGAGCAGTACTTC
j_call: TRBJ1-2; v_call: TRBV25-1; d_call: NA; clone_size: NA; cdr3_aa: CASRRAANYGYTF; cdr3_nt: TGTGCCAGCCGGCGGGCGGCTAACTATGGCTACACCTTC
j_call: TRBJ1-5; v_call: TRBV6-5; d_call: NA; clone_size: NA; cdr3_aa: CASSKQGGNQPQHF; cdr3_nt: TGTGCCAGCAGTAAACAGGGAGGCAATCAGCCCCAGCATTTT
j_call: TRBJ1-5; v_call: TRBV25-1; d_call: NA; clone_size: NA; cdr3_aa: CASSDGQTRNQPQHF; cdr3_nt: TGTGCCAGCAGTGATGGACAGACTCGCAATCAGCCCCAGCATTTT
j_call: TRBJ2-2; v_call: TRBV5-1; d_call: TRBD2; clone_size: few; cdr3_aa: CASSSLAGSGELFF; cdr3_nt: TGCGCCAGCAGTTCCCTAGCGGGATCCGGGGAGCTGTTTTTT
j_call: TRBJ1-5; v_call: TRBV6-1; d_call: TRBD1; clone_size: few; cdr3_aa: CASSGDRGVQPQHF; cdr3_nt: TGTGCCAGCAGTGGGGACAGGGGGGTTCAGCCCCAGCATTTT
j_call: TRBJ2-1; v_call: TRBV27; d_call: NA; clone_size: NA; cdr3_aa: CASSFPPRRGAYNEQFF; cdr3_nt: TGTGCCAGCAGTTTTCCCCCCCGCCGGGGTGCCTACAATGAGCAGTTCTTC
j_call: TRBJ2-2; v_call: TRBV9; d_call: NA; clone_size: NA; cdr3_aa: CASSVGAVASTGELFF; cdr3_nt: TGTGCCAGCAGCGTGGGAGCCGTCGCCAGCACCGGGGAGCTGTTTTTT
j_call: TRBJ2-2; v_call: TRBV25-1; d_call: NA; clone_size: NA; cdr3_aa: CASSEWSIQGTGELFF; cdr3_nt: TGTGCCAGCAGTGAATGGTCGATACAGGGCACCGGGGAGCTGTTTTTT
j_call: TRBJ1-2; v_call: TRBV11-2; d_call: NA; clone_size: few; cdr3_aa: CASSTDTYGYTF; cdr3_nt: TGTGCCAGCAGCACCGACACTTATGGCTACACCTTC
j_call: TRBJ1-1; v_call: TRBV28; d_call: NA; clone_size: few; cdr3_aa: CASSLGLAGPISPNTEAFF; cdr3_nt: TGTGCCAGCAGTTTAGGTCTGGCAGGGCCCATTTCGCCGAACACTGAAGCTTTCTTT
j_call: TRBJ1-1; v_call: TRBV5-1; d_call: NA; clone_size: NA; cdr3_aa: CASSLGRAGLNTEAFF; cdr3_nt: TGCGCCAGCAGCTTGGGGCGCGCAGGGCTGAACACTGAAGCTTTCTTT
j_call: TRBJ2-5; v_call: TRBV28; d_call: NA; clone_size: few; cdr3_aa: CASRPGGRETQYF; cdr3_nt: TGTGCCAGCAGGCCAGGGGGGAGAGAGACCCAGTACTTC
j_call: TRBJ2-5; v_call: TRBV7-7; d_call: NA; clone_size: NA; cdr3_aa: CASSHYSVRETQYF; cdr3_nt: TGTGCCAGCAGCCATTATAGCGTTCGGGAGACCCAGTACTTC
j_call: TRBJ2-2; v_call: TRBV6-1; d_call: NA; clone_size: once; cdr3_aa: CASSMASTGELFF; cdr3_nt: TGTGCCAGCTCCATGGCAAGCACCGGGGAGCTGTTTTTT
j_call: TRBJ2-2; v_call: TRBV4-1; d_call: TRBD1; clone_size: NA; cdr3_aa: CASSQDRGDRRTGELFF; cdr3_nt: TGCGCCAGCAGCCAAGATCGAGGGGACAGAAGGACCGGGGAGCTGTTTTTT
j_call: TRBJ1-3; v_call: TRBV7-9; d_call: NA; clone_size: NA; cdr3_aa: CASSRELGGDSGNTIYF; cdr3_nt: TGTGCCAGCAGCCGTGAATTAGGAGGGGACTCTGGAAACACCATATATTTT
j_call: TRBJ2-3; v_call: TRBV11-2; d_call: NA; clone_size: NA; cdr3_aa: CASSYRETDTQYF; cdr3_nt: TGTGCCAGCAGCTATAGAGAAACAGATACGCAGTATTTT
j_call: TRBJ2-3; v_call: TRBV7-6; d_call: TRBD1; clone_size: NA; cdr3_aa: CASGHIGTVDTQYF; cdr3_nt: TGTGCCAGCGGACATATTGGGACAGTTGATACGCAGTATTTT
j_call: TRBJ1-5; v_call: TRBV9; d_call: TRBD1; clone_size: NA; cdr3_aa: CASSAGDRDQPQHF; cdr3_nt: TGTGCCAGCAGCGCAGGGGACAGAGATCAGCCCCAGCATTTT
j_call: TRBJ2-7; v_call: TRBV7-6; d_call: TRBD2; clone_size: few; cdr3_aa: CASSPNYGGGEQYF; cdr3_nt: TGTGCCAGCAGCCCAAACTACGGCGGGGGCGAGCAGTACTTC
j_call: TRBJ1-1; v_call: TRBV27; d_call: NA; clone_size: once; cdr3_aa: CASSYQGHTEAFF; cdr3_nt: TGTGCCAGCAGTTATCAGGGGCACACTGAAGCTTTCTTT
j_call: TRBJ1-2; v_call: TRBV29-1; d_call: NA; clone_size: NA; cdr3_aa: CSVKLGGGDYGYTF; cdr3_nt: TGCAGCGTTAAACTGGGGGGAGGTGACTATGGCTACACCTTC
j_call: TRBJ2-1; v_call: TRBV5-1; d_call: NA; clone_size: NA; cdr3_aa: CASSLTTSGSEQFF; cdr3_nt: TGCGCCAGCAGCTTGACGACCTCAGGTTCTGAGCAGTTCTTC
j_call: TRBJ1-1; v_call: TRBV5-1; d_call: TRBD1; clone_size: NA; cdr3_aa: CASSQGQGMNTEAFF; cdr3_nt: TGCGCCAGCAGCCAGGGACAGGGAATGAACACTGAAGCTTTCTTT
j_call: TRBJ2-7; v_call: TRBV5-1; d_call: NA; clone_size: NA; cdr3_aa: CASSLAGTEQYF; cdr3_nt: TGCGCCAGCAGCTTAGCAGGTACCGAGCAGTACTTC
j_call: TRBJ1-1; v_call: TRBV15; d_call: NA; clone_size: NA; cdr3_aa: CATSSGGYTDTEAFF; cdr3_nt: TGTGCCACCAGCAGCGGGGGTTATACGGACACTGAAGCTTTCTTT